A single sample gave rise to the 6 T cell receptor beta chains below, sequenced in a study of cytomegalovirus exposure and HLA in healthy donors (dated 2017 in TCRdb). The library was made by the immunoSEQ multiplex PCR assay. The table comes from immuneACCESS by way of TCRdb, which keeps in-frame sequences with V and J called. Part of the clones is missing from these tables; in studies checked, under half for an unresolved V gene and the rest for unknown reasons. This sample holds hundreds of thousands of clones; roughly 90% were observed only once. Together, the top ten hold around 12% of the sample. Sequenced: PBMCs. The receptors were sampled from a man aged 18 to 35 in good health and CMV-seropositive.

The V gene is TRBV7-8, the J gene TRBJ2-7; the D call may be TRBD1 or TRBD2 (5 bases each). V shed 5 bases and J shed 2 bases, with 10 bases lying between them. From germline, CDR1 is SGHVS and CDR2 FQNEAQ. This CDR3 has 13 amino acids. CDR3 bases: TGTGCCAGCAGCGGACGGGGCACCTACGAGCAGTACTTC. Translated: CASSGRGTYEQYF.

The CDR3 region has the DNA TGCGCCAGCAGCCGTCGGGAGGGTCACAATGAGCAGTTCTTC. As protein: CASSRREGHNEQFF. The chain couples TRBV4-1 to TRBJ2-1; TRBD2 aligns across 8 bases. The CDR3 consists of 14 residues. The J segment lost 5 bases and the V segment lost 4 bases, leaving 4 bases of the junction unmatched. CDR1 and CDR2 from the germline V gene are MGHRA and YSYEKL.

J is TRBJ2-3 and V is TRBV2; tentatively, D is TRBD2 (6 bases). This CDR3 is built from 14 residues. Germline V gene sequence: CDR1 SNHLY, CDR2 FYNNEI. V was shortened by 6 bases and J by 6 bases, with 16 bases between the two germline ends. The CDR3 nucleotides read TGTGCCAGCAGCCCGGGACTCCCGGAGGATACGCAGTATTTT. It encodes CASSPGLPEDTQYF.

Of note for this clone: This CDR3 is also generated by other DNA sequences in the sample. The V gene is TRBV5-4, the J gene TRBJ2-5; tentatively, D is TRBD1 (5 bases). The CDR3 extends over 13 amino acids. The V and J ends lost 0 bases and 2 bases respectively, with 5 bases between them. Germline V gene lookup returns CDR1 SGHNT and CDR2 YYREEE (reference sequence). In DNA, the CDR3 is TGTGCCAGCAGCTTGGACAGGCAAGAGACCCAGTACTTC. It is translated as CASSLDRQETQYF. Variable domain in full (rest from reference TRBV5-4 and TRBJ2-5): ETGVTQSPTHLIKTRGQQVTLRCSSQSGHNTVSWYQQALGQGPQFIFQYYREEENGRGNFPPRFSGLQFPNYSSELNVNALELDDSALYLCASSLDRQETQYFGPGTRLLVL.

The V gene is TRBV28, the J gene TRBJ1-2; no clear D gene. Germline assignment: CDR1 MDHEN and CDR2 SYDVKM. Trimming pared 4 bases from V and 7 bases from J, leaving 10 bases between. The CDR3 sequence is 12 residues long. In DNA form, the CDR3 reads TGTGCCAGCAGTTCCGGACTTGTTGGCTACACCTTC. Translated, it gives CASSSGLVGYTF.

The CDR3 loop is CASSRRDGQDEKLFF. The CDR3 coding sequence is TGCGCCAGCAGCCGGCGGGACGGCCAGGATGAAAAACTGTTTTTT. The chain employs TRBV4-1 and TRBJ1-4; weak D call: TRBD1 (5 bases). This CDR3 has 15 residues. Germline lookup yields CDR1 MGHRA and CDR2 YSYEKL. Trimming stripped 4 bases from V and 6 bases from J, with 15 bases between.